The rows below give T cell receptor beta chains drawn from one sample of a study of regulatory T cells in long-lasting Graves disease. TCRdb independently ran MiXCR on the multiplex PCR reads; one entry per CDR3 protein. The data contain roughly 300,000 distinct CDR3 sequences, more than 20% of them singletons. Sequences were derived from peripheral blood mononuclear cells (PBMCs), sampled when the disease was refractory, from a patient treated with antithyroid drugs. The receptors originated from a female donor with Graves disease. Both conserved end residues are part of each CDR3. D genes are given only for firm matches. For some rows the clone size is stated as once, few or many, or as a class when expanded; others skip it.

abundance	len	d_gene	v_gene	j_gene	CDR3nt	CDR3aa
NA	14	NA	TRBV10-3	TRBJ1-1	TGTGCCATCAGTGAGGGGAAGGGGGACACTGAAGCTTTCTTT	CAISEGKGDTEAFF
few	16	TRBD1	TRBV4-1	TRBJ2-7	TGCGCCAGCAGCACAGGGGGGACGCAGAAAACCTACGAGCAGTACTTC	CASSTGGTQKTYEQYF
NA	11	NA	TRBV12-3/TRBV12-4	TRBJ2-1	TGTGCCAGCAGCATAGGCGTTGAGCAGTTCTTC	CASSIGVEQFF
many	13	NA	TRBV7-2	TRBJ2-5	TGTGCCAGCAGCTTAGCAGGGACTGAGACCCAGTACTTC	CASSLAGTETQYF
many	16	TRBD1	TRBV7-8	TRBJ1-1	TGTGCCAGCAGCCGACCGGGACAGGGGGCATATACTGAAGCTTTCTTT	CASSRPGQGAYTEAFF
once	15	TRBD2	TRBV10-3	TRBJ2-1	TGTGCCATCAGCGTTAGGACTAGCAAGAACAATGAGCAGTTCTTC	CAISVRTSKNNEQFF
NA	14	TRBD1	TRBV20-1	TRBJ2-7	TGCAGCACCGCGACATCGGGACAGACCTACGAGCAGCACTTC	CSTATSGQTYEQHF
few	15	NA	TRBV19	TRBJ2-2	TGTGCCAGTAGTATCCGGTGGGGCAACACCGGGGAGCTGTTTTTT	CASSIRWGNTGELFF
many	13	NA	TRBV7-9	TRBJ2-7	TGTGCCAGCAGGACAGCCTCCAATAGGGAGCAGTACTTC	CASRTASNREQYF
many	15	TRBD1	TRBV28	TRBJ1-2	TGTGCCAGCAGTTTCCCGGGACAGATGGTCTATGGCTACACCTTC	CASSFPGQMVYGYTF
NA	14	NA	TRBV10-3	TRBJ2-7	TGTGCCATCAGTGAGTCTGGCGGTACCTACGAGCAGTACTTC	CAISESGGTYEQYF
NA	15	NA	TRBV28	TRBJ2-3	TGTGCCAGCAGTTTTGAAGCGGCCTTCACAGATACGCAGTATTTT	CASSFEAAFTDTQYF
NA	14	TRBD1	TRBV27	TRBJ1-6	TGTGCCAGCAGTCATGGACAGGGCCGCTCACCCCTCCACTTT	CASSHGQGRSPLHF
many	17	TRBD1	TRBV12-3/TRBV12-4	TRBJ1-5	TGTGCCAGCAGTTACGGGACAGACCTCTATAGCAATCAGCCCCAGCATTTT	CASSYGTDLYSNQPQHF
few	12	NA	TRBV29-1	TRBJ1-1	TGCAGCGTGATCCCCTCGGGCACTGAAGCTTTCTTT	CSVIPSGTEAFF
many	11	NA	TRBV29-1	TRBJ2-7	TGCAGCGTTGAAAAGGGATACGAGCAGTACTTC	CSVEKGYEQYF
many	15	NA	TRBV11-1	TRBJ2-5	TGTGCCAGCAGCTTAGCCAAGACTTACCAAGAGACCCAGTACTTC	CASSLAKTYQETQYF
many	14	TRBD2	TRBV6-1	TRBJ2-5	TGTGCCAGCAGCGTCGGGGGGGCGCAAGAGACCCAGTACTTC	CASSVGGAQETQYF
many	13	NA	TRBV24-1	TRBJ1-1	TGTGCCACCCGGCTTCCGGGACGGGACGAAGCTTTCTTT	CATRLPGRDEAFF
NA	13	NA	TRBV12-3/TRBV12-4	TRBJ2-7	TGTGCCAGCAGTTTCCGGACTCTATACGAGCAGTACTTC	CASSFRTLYEQYF
few	14	NA	TRBV6-9	TRBJ2-5	TGTGCCAGCAGTTCGACCCCCGGAGGGGAGACCCAGTACTTC	CASSSTPGGETQYF
many	15	NA	TRBV7-2	TRBJ1-3	TGTGCCAGCAGCTTGAAACAGGCCTCTGGAAACACCATATATTTT	CASSLKQASGNTIYF
many	15	TRBD1	TRBV2	TRBJ2-2	TGTGCCAGCAGGCCCGGGACAGGGAACACCGGGGAGCTGTTTTTT	CASRPGTGNTGELFF
many	13	NA	TRBV11-3	TRBJ2-7	TGTGCCAGCAGCTACACCATTAGTACTCGACAGTACTTC	CASSYTISTRQYF
few	14	TRBD1	TRBV7-9	TRBJ2-4	TGTGCCAGCAGCCGCACACAGGGGCCGAACATTCAGTACTTC	CASSRTQGPNIQYF
NA	17	NA	TRBV4-3	TRBJ1-1	TGCGCCAGCAGCCTTATGCAGGGGTCGATGTGGAACACTGAAGCTTTCTTT	CASSLMQGSMWNTEAFF
NA	15	NA	TRBV7-9	TRBJ1-6	TGTGCCAGCAGCAGAACAGACGCCCATAATTCACCCCTCCACTTT	CASSRTDAHNSPLHF
NA	13	NA	TRBV6-2/TRBV6-3	TRBJ2-2	TGTGCCAGCAGTTACTTGGGTACCGGGGAGCTGTTTTTT	CASSYLGTGELFF
NA	14	NA	TRBV5-6	TRBJ1-1	TGTGCCAGCAGCTTCCGTGGAACTAACACTGAAGCTTTCTTT	CASSFRGTNTEAFF
many	16	TRBD2	TRBV28	TRBJ2-5	TGTGCCAGCTCCTCGCCGGGGGTTAGCGGGCAAGAGACCCAGTACTTC	CASSSPGVSGQETQYF
NA	15	TRBD2	TRBV5-1	TRBJ2-7	TGCGCCAGCAACCCGGAGGCTAGCGGGGGTTACGAGCAGTACTTC	CASNPEASGGYEQYF
NA	15	NA	TRBV27	TRBJ2-5	TGTGCCAGCAGCCCAGACCGGGACAACAAGGAGACCCAGTACTTC	CASSPDRDNKETQYF
NA	15	TRBD1	TRBV20-1	TRBJ1-2	TGCAGTGCTAGAGTTAGCGGACAGGGGGCGGAGGGCTACACCTTC	CSARVSGQGAEGYTF
few	16	TRBD1	TRBV6-2/TRBV6-3	TRBJ2-7	TGTGCCAGCAGTTACCTGAGGACAGGGGGTACCTACGAGCAGTACTTC	CASSYLRTGGTYEQYF
few	15	NA	TRBV6-1	TRBJ2-7	TGTGCCAGCAGCTCCGACAGGAGCTACCTATACGAGCAGTACTTC	CASSSDRSYLYEQYF
NA	14	NA	TRBV9	TRBJ2-2	TGTGCCAGCAGCCGACAGGAGAACACCGGGGAGCTGTTTTTT	CASSRQENTGELFF
many	15	NA	TRBV20-1	TRBJ1-4	TGCAGTGCTCCTCCTACCCCAGGGGTTTGGGAAAAACTGTTTTTT	CSAPPTPGVWEKLFF
NA	16	TRBD1	TRBV14	TRBJ2-7	TGTGCCAGCAGCCAAGGGGTTGGACAGGGCCACTACGAGCAGTACTTC	CASSQGVGQGHYEQYF
many	15	NA	TRBV6-5	TRBJ2-2	TGTGCCAGCAGTTACTCGGACGGATACACCGGGGAGCTGTTTTTT	CASSYSDGYTGELFF
few	15	NA	TRBV27	TRBJ1-3	TGTGCCAGCAGTTCCAGCAGGGTAACTGGAAACACCATATATTTT	CASSSSRVTGNTIYF
many	16	TRBD1	TRBV27	TRBJ2-7	TGTGCCAGCAGTTCGTACGGGACAGAGAATACCTACGAGCAGTACTTC	CASSSYGTENTYEQYF
many	14	NA	TRBV3-1	TRBJ1-2	TGTGCCAGCAGCCAAGGGGGAGGGGATGCTGGCTACACCTTC	CASSQGGGDAGYTF